The clone carrying this TCR beta chain is a singleton in its sample. The sample contains more than one DNA sequence encoding this CDR3. Repertoires were generated with immunoSEQ multiplex PCR, while TCRdb's copy carries only in-frame clones and drops some. The sample records 600,000 to 700,000 clones, around 73% being singletons. Germline assignment: CDR1 SNHLY and CDR2 FYNNEI. V was trimmed by 5 bases and J by 4 bases, leaving 2 bases between them. CDR3 size: 11 residues. The data are from a study of shared clonotypes between healthy human individuals. The source of this sequence is a woman aged 30 to 39 in good health. Sequencing used memory CD4+ T cells sorted from blood. Subset denoted: CD45RA-negative fraction. The J gene is TRBJ1-4, the V gene TRBV2; D unclear. The CDR3 region has the DNA TGTGCCAGCAGTAGTAATGAAAAACTGTTTTTT. Translated, it gives CASSSNEKLFF. The full variable domain, rest sourced from reference TRBV2 and TRBJ1-4, is EPEVTQTPSHQVTQMGQEVILRCVPISNHLYFYWYRQILGQKVEFLVSFYNNEISEKSEIFDDQFSVERPDGSNFTLKIRSTKLEDSAMYFCASSSNEKLFFGSGTQLSVL.